These 25 T cell receptor beta chains were sequenced from one sample in a study of Ad26.COV2.S vaccination and SARS-CoV-2 variants. The assay was immunoSEQ multiplex PCR, and TCRdb's table has in-frame clones only and misses some. The table records about 430,000 clones, 75% to 95% of them present only once. Treatment noted: roughly 19 received Ad26.COV2.S at low or high dose, single or two shots; roughly five received placebo; per-sample allocation not given. Following the first vaccine or placebo injection, samples were taken on day 63. The sequenced sample was peripheral blood, obtained in a trial of Ad26.COV2.S vaccine versus placebo. The source is a person aged 18-65 years who received the Ad26.COV2.S COVID-19 vaccine or a placebo.

This clone was found once. The V call is TRBV19, the J call TRBJ2-7; no firm D call. Trimming took 5 bases from V and 4 from J, leaving 12 bases between them. CDR3 length: 13 amino acids. CDR1 is LNHDA, CDR2 SQIVND, per germline (reference sequence). CDR3 nucleotide sequence: TGTGCCAGTAGTCCCGGGTCCGAGTACGAGCAGTACTTC. Its translation: CASSPGSEYEQYF. The full variable domain, in which reference TRBV19 and TRBJ2-7 provide the parts outside the CDR3, is DGGITQSPKYLFRKEGQNVTLSCEQNLNHDAMYWYRQDPGQGLRLIYYSQIVNDFQKGDIAEGYSVSREKKESFPLTVTSAQKNPTAFYLCASSPGSEYEQYFGPGTRLTVT.

The chain recombines TRBV11-2 with TRBJ2-4; D possibly corresponds to TRBD2 (5 bases). Trimming pared 6 bases from V and 8 bases from J, leaving 17 bases between. CDR1 and CDR2 from the germline V gene are SGHAT and FQNNGV. The CDR3 extends over 14 amino acids. CDR3 region: CASSLWGDGDIQYF. The DNA for the CDR3 is TGTGCCAGCAGTCTCTGGGGAGATGGGGACATTCAGTACTTC.

The chain uses TRBV12-3 or TRBV12-4 and TRBJ2-1; D gene unclear. V was cut by 8 bases and J by 1 base, with 3 bases left in between. The CDR3 spans 11 residues. The CDR3 DNA is TGTGCCAGCCAGTCCTACAATGAGCAGTTCTTC. This gives the protein CASQSYNEQFF.

The chain joins TRBV11-2 to TRBJ2-1; D gene ambiguous. V lost 7 bases to trimming and J lost 5 bases, with 18 bases between them. There are 15 residues in the CDR3. From germline, CDR1 is SGHAT and CDR2 FQNNGV. The CDR3 spells CASTLDGISDNEQFF. The CDR3 DNA reads TGTGCCAGCACCCTCGACGGAATTTCAGACAATGAGCAGTTCTTC.

This chain connects TRBV11-2 to TRBJ2-1; TRBD2 matches 7 bases. The J segment lost 5 bases and the V segment lost 2 bases, leaving 12 bases of the junction unmatched. CDR3 length equals 17 residues. Germline assignment: CDR1 SGHAT and CDR2 FQNNGV. The DNA of the CDR3 is TGTGCCAGCAGCTTAATGGTGGGGACTACGAGAAACAATGAGCAGTTCTTC. Protein product: CASSLMVGTTRNNEQFF.

The gene calls are TRBV6-5 and TRBJ1-2; D unresolved. V was cut by 2 bases and J by 4 bases, with 5 bases left in between. The CDR3 is made up of 12 amino acids. Germline V gene lookup returns CDR1 MNHEY and CDR2 SVGAGI. In DNA form, the CDR3 reads TGTGCCAGCAGTTACAGGTCCTATGGCTACACCTTC. This sequence encodes CASSYRSYGYTF.

This chain joins TRBV7-2 and TRBJ2-1; 11 bases map to TRBD2. The CDR3 loop spans 16 amino acids. Germline V gene lookup returns CDR1 SGHTA and CDR2 FQGNSA. Germline trimming cut 7 bases from V and 2 bases from J; bases unmatched to any gene: 7. In DNA, the CDR3 is TGTGCCAGCAAGCTCATAGCGGGAGGGCCCTACAATGAGCAGTTCTTC. It specifies CASKLIAGGPYNEQFF.

The rearrangement joins TRBV2 to TRBJ2-7, with 10 positions matching TRBD2. The CDR3 covers 13 residues. V trimming: 6 bases; J trimming: 4 bases; junction bases outside the gene matches: 3. Germline V CDR1 and CDR2: SNHLY, FYNNEI. CDR3: CASRGLAWYEQYF. Written as DNA, the CDR3 is TGTGCCAGCAGGGGACTAGCGTGGTACGAGCAGTACTTC.

A single count supports this clone. The chain carries TRBV23-1 and TRBJ1-6; TRBD1 agrees at 12 bases. TRBV23-1 is an ORF; its function is uncertain. With V trimmed by 5 bases and J by 7 bases, 12 bases remained unmatched. The CDR3 is 18 residues long. The CDR3 nucleotides read TGCGCCAGCAGTAGAGGGACAGGGGGCCTTAAAAAAAATTCACCCCTCCACTTT. The encoded protein is CASSRGTGGLKKNSPLHF.

The chain has TRBV4-1 and TRBJ2-2; 14 bases fit TRBD2. The CDR3 totals 20 residues. J gave up 4 bases and V 3 bases, and 13 bases lay outside the gene matches. Looked up from germline, CDR1 is MGHRA and CDR2 is YSYEKL. The CDR3 sequence: CASSQTGTSGRPKGTGELFF. The CDR3 DNA reads TGCGCCAGCAGCCAGACCGGGACTAGCGGGAGACCTAAGGGCACCGGGGAGCTGTTTTTT.

CDR3 sequence reads: CASSLGAGGPRGETQYF. CDR3 coding DNA: TGTGCCAGCTCCCTCGGGGCGGGAGGGCCCAGGGGAGAGACCCAGTACTTC. The chain joins TRBV7-9 to TRBJ2-5, with 9 bases identical to TRBD2. This CDR3 comprises 17 residues. V shed 8 bases, J shed 4 bases, and the junction held 17 bases outside the gene matches. Germline assignment: CDR1 SEHNR and CDR2 FQNEAQ (reference sequence).

The gene calls are TRBV19 and TRBJ1-3, with D possibly TRBD1 on 5 matching bases. Deletions cut 3 bases from V and 4 bases from J, with 13 bases between. Germline V lookup: CDR1 LNHDA, CDR2 SQIVND (reference sequence). CDR3 length: 15 residues. The CDR3 nucleotides are TGTGCCAGTAGTATCCCGGACGGGGGAGGAAACACCATATATTTT. Its protein is CASSIPDGGGNTIYF. Based on the CDR3 plus reference TRBV19 and TRBJ1-3, the full variable domain is DGGITQSPKYLFRKEGQNVTLSCEQNLNHDAMYWYRQDPGQGLRLIYYSQIVNDFQKGDIAEGYSVSREKKESFPLTVTSAQKNPTAFYLCASSIPDGGGNTIYFGEGSWLTVV.

This clone was recorded only once. The chain joins TRBV4-3 to TRBJ2-3; D perhaps matches TRBD2 (7 bases). The CDR3 has 15 amino acids. The V gene lost 0 bases and the J gene lost 5 bases, with 12 bases spanning the gap. Germline V CDR1 and CDR2: LGHNA, YSLEER. The CDR3 loop is CASSQDIGGVDTQYF. CDR3 nucleotide sequence: TGCGCCAGCAGCCAAGATATAGGGGGGGTAGATACGCAGTATTTT.

V gene TRBV7-9 combines with J gene TRBJ2-7; 7 nucleotides match TRBD2. Trimming took 1 base from V and 6 from J; bases not matched to a gene: 6. Germline CDR1 is SEHNR and CDR2 is FQNEAQ (reference sequence). The CDR3 runs 14 residues. The CDR3 reads CASSLGTSGGEQYF. CDR3 coding DNA: TGTGCCAGCAGCTTAGGGACTAGTGGTGGCGAGCAGTACTTC.

The rearrangement joins TRBV5-8 to TRBJ2-5; 12 bases map to TRBD1. This CDR3 spans 16 amino acids. Per the germline V gene, CDR1 is SGHTS and CDR2 is YDEGEE. After removal of 4 bases from V and 5 bases from J, the junction contained 9 bases not matched to a gene. The CDR3 loop reads CASSAVGTGGVETQYF. The DNA of the CDR3 is TGTGCCAGCAGCGCGGTCGGGACAGGGGGCGTGGAGACCCAGTACTTC.

The rearrangement joins TRBV7-9 to TRBJ2-1; D is ambiguous. Trimming pared 1 base from V and 9 bases from J, leaving 19 bases between. From germline, CDR1 is SEHNR and CDR2 FQNEAQ (reference sequence). The CDR3 extends over 16 amino acids. CDR3 nucleotide sequence: TGTGCCAGCAGCTTAGATGCCCTACTGGTCTCGGCTGAGCAGTTCTTC. Translating gives CASSLDALLVSAEQFF.

The chain recombines TRBV19 with TRBJ2-2; 7 bases map to TRBD1. After removal of 5 bases from V and 6 bases from J, the junction contained 12 bases not matched to a gene. This CDR3 is 16 amino acids long. The germline V gene encodes CDR1 LNHDA and CDR2 SQIVND (reference sequence). The CDR3 DNA is TGTGCCAGTAGTCCCCGGGACAGAGCCGCGTCCGGGGAGCTGTTTTTT. Translation: CASSPRDRAASGELFF.

The rearrangement joins TRBV21-1 to TRBJ2-2; TRBD1 was called by the table and not checked on the DNA. TRBV21-1 is annotated as a pseudogene. CDR3 length: 13 residues. CDR3 sequence (DNA): TGTGCCAGCAGCAAAGTAAACAGCGGGGAGCTGTTTTTT. It codes for CASSKVNSGELFF.

The gene calls are TRBV10-3 and TRBJ1-4, with D tentatively TRBD1 (5 bases). The CDR3 is 14 residues long. Germline V gives CDR1 ENHRY, CDR2 SYGVKD. V lost 10 bases and J 7 bases, leaving 19 bases between the germline ends. CDR3 DNA sequence: TGTGCCACGCGACGGGACCGAGCCACTGAAAAACTGTTTTTT. It specifies CATRRDRATEKLFF.

The rearrangement links TRBV18 to TRBJ2-2; TRBD1 is a possible D gene (5 bases). The V end lost 0 bases, the J end lost 5 bases, and 10 bases lay between the germline ends. Germline V lookup: CDR1 KGHSH, CDR2 LQKENI. The CDR3 runs 15 residues. The CDR3: CASSPPQAGTGELFF. The CDR3, as DNA: TGTGCCAGCTCACCACCGCAGGCAGGGACCGGGGAGCTGTTTTTT.

This clone has only one observation. The chain joins TRBV15 to TRBJ1-2; 12 bases fit TRBD1. The V gene's germline CDR1 is LNHNV and CDR2 YYDKDF (reference sequence). The CDR3 contains 14 residues. Trimming cost V 4 bases and J 6 bases; bases outside gene matches: 3. CDR3 amino acids: CATSIGTGGDGYTF. CDR3 nucleotide sequence: TGTGCCACCAGCATCGGGACAGGGGGCGATGGCTACACCTTC.

The chain has TRBV5-4 and TRBJ2-2, with 7 positions matching TRBD2. The CDR3 runs 15 residues. The J segment lost 3 bases and the V segment lost 2 bases, leaving 4 bases of the junction unmatched. CDR1 SGHNT and CDR2 YYREEE come from the germline V gene (reference sequence). The chain's CDR3 is CASSFGGRDTGELFF. The CDR3 DNA reads as TGTGCCAGCAGCTTCGGGGGGAGGGACACCGGGGAGCTGTTTTTT.

The chain employs TRBV2 and TRBJ1-4; D uncertain. The germline gives CDR1 SNHLY, CDR2 FYNNEI. V was pared by 2 bases and J by 8 bases, with 9 bases between. The CDR3 loop spans 13 amino acids. CDR3 sequence: CASSERRMEKLFF. The DNA of the CDR3 is TGTGCCAGCAGTGAAAGACGGATGGAAAAACTGTTTTTT.

The chain links TRBV28 to TRBJ1-2; TRBD1 aligns across 7 bases. From germline, CDR1 is MDHEN and CDR2 SYDVKM. V was pared by 7 bases and J by 6 bases, with 8 bases of the junction left unmatched. The CDR3 runs to 13 residues. In DNA, the CDR3 is TGTGCCAGCACCTCAGGGGGTAGGAATGGCTACACCTTC. Residues: CASTSGGRNGYTF.

Comments on this clone: Other DNA sequences in this specimen translate into the identical CDR3. J is TRBJ2-5 and V is TRBV18; D may correspond to TRBD1 or TRBD2 (5 bases each). The V gene lost 2 bases and the J gene lost 3 bases, with 7 bases spanning the gap. CDR3 length: 13 residues. The germline V gene has CDR1 KGHSH and CDR2 LQKENI. The CDR3 sequence is CASSPRGEETQYF. The CDR3 DNA sequence: TGTGCCAGCTCACCAAGGGGAGAAGAGACCCAGTACTTC.